These 3 T cell receptor beta chains came from one sample sequenced in a study of blood T cell repertoires in COVID-19. TCRdb keeps only in-frame clones here, not all; method: immunoSEQ multiplex PCR. The sample records approximately 80,000 clones, roughly 78% being singletons. Specimen: peripheral blood. These receptors were obtained from a man between 60 and 75 years old with acute or convalescent COVID-19.

The genes are TRBV12-3 or TRBV12-4 and TRBJ2-5; TRBD1 might be the D (6 bases). This CDR3 is 13 amino acids long. Trimming pared 3 bases from V and 5 bases from J, leaving 10 bases between. CDR3 sequence: CASSLSGVETQYF. CDR3 nucleotides: TGTGCCAGCAGTTTGTCAGGGGTCGAGACCCAGTACTTC.

The chain uses TRBV27 and TRBJ1-4; a weak D match, TRBD1 (5 bases). The CDR3 covers 14 residues. Germline CDR1 MNHEY, CDR2 SMNVEV (reference sequence). V was pared by 3 bases and J by 7 bases, with 12 bases between. The CDR3 protein is CASSLSQGSEKLFF. Written as DNA, the CDR3 is TGTGCCAGCAGTTTGTCGCAGGGAAGTGAAAAACTGTTTTTT.

The chain couples TRBV7-2 to TRBJ2-7, with 12 bases fitting TRBD1. Germline-derived CDR1 and CDR2 are SGHTA and FQGNSA. CDR3 size: 19 residues. J was trimmed by 2 bases and V by 4 bases; bases with no gene match: 15. The CDR3 loop reads CASSSSGTGGQRGAYEQYF. CDR3 bases: TGTGCCAGCAGCTCTTCCGGGACAGGGGGCCAGCGGGGGGCCTACGAGCAGTACTTC.